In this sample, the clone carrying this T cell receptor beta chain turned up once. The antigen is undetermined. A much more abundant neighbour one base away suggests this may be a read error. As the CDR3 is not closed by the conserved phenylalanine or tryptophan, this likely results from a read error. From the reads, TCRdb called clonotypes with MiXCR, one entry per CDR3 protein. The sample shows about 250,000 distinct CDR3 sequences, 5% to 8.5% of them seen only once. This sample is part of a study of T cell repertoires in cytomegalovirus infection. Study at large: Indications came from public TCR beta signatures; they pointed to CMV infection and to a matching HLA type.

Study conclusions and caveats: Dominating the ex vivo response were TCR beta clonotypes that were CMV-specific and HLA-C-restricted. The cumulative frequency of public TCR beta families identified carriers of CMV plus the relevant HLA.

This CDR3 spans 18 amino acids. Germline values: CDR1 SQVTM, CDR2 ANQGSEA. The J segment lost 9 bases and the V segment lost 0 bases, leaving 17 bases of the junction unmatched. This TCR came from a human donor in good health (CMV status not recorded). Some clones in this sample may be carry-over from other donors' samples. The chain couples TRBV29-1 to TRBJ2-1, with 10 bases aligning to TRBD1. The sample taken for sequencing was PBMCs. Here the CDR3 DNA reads TGCAGCGTTGAAGATCTTCTAAGGGGACAGGGGACCTTAGTTGAGCAGTTCGTC. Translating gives CSVEDLLRGQGTLVEQFV.